Below are 31 T cell receptor beta chains sequenced from a single sample in a study of naive and memory T cell subsets. Two oligonucleotides, mixed equimolar, formed the beta constant-region primer covering TRBC1 and TRBC2. From the UMI-ligation and nested PCR reads, TCRdb called clonotypes with MiXCR, one entry per CDR3 protein. The sample holds around 160,000 distinct CDR3 sequences; approximately 17% are singletons and the top ten take around 0.14%. The sequenced material came from naive CD4+ T cells from blood. The receptor source for this set is a human donor in good health.

The J gene is TRBJ2-3, the V gene TRBV18; TRBD2 matches 11 bases. In germline, CDR1 is KGHSH, CDR2 LQKENI. This CDR3 contains 17 residues. V was clipped by 4 bases and J by 0 bases; unmatched bases: 6. CDR3 in amino acids: CASSLRGTSGSTDTQYF. CDR3 nucleotides: TGTGCCAGCTCACTTCGAGGGACTAGCGGTAGCACAGATACGCAGTATTTT. The full variable domain, its missing parts supplied by reference TRBV18 and TRBJ2-3, is NAGVMQNPRHLVRRRGQEARLRCSPMKGHSHVYWYRQLPEEGLKFMVYLQKENIIDESGMPKERFSAEFPKEGPSILRIQQVVRGDSAAYFCASSLRGTSGSTDTQYFGPGTRLTVL.

The V and J genes are TRBV20-1 and TRBJ2-7, with TRBD1 as a possible D gene (6 bases). V lost 0 bases to trimming and J lost 7 bases, with 16 bases between them. This CDR3 comprises 14 residues. In germline, CDR1 is DFQATT, CDR2 SNEGSKA (reference sequence). CDR3 sequence: CSARDPRGAGEQYF. The CDR3 region has the DNA TGCAGTGCTAGAGACCCCAGGGGTGCTGGGGAGCAGTACTTC.

This clonotype was detected a few times. The chain is built from TRBV6-6 and TRBJ1-3; TRBD1 aligns across 7 bases. The CDR3 contains 14 residues. The germline CDR1 and CDR2 sequences are MNHNY and SVGAGI (reference sequence). Trimming cost V 4 bases and J 2 bases; bases outside gene matches: 2. The CDR3 loop reads CASSFGTAGNTIYF. CDR3 nucleotides: TGTGCCAGCAGTTTCGGGACAGCTGGAAACACCATATATTTT.

The chain carries TRBV4-2 and TRBJ1-1, with TRBD1 identical over 9 bases. Trimming cost V 2 bases and J 6 bases; bases outside gene matches: 10. This CDR3 contains 16 residues. Germline V gene data show CDR1 as LGHNA and CDR2 as YNFKEQ. CDR3 region: CASSQRGQGGTPEAFF. The CDR3, as DNA: TGTGCCAGCAGCCAAAGGGGACAGGGCGGTACCCCTGAAGCTTTCTTT.

This clonotype occurred a few times. V and J are TRBV19 and TRBJ2-1; D not certain. Per the germline V gene, CDR1 is LNHDA and CDR2 is SQIVND (reference sequence). Trimming shortened V by 5 bases and J by 9 bases, and 20 bases separated the two germline ends. This CDR3 contains 15 residues. The CDR3 protein is CASSATGLEEGEQFF. As DNA, the CDR3 is TGTGCCAGTAGTGCGACGGGCCTAGAGGAAGGTGAGCAGTTCTTC.

This clonotype was seen just once. The V and J genes are TRBV5-1 and TRBJ2-5; D remains unclear. This CDR3 comprises 15 residues. CDR1 is SGHRS and CDR2 is YFSETQ in the germline V gene. Trimming took off 4 bases at V and 4 bases at J, with 17 bases between the two ends. CDR3 nucleotide sequence: TGCGCCAGCAGCAAGGGCCCCGCGAGCGCAGAGACCCAGTACTTC. Its protein is CASSKGPASAETQYF.

This clonotype showed up just a few times. This chain uses TRBV7-3 with TRBJ2-2; 9 bases are shared with TRBD1. J was trimmed by 5 bases and V by 3 bases; bases with no gene match: 4. The CDR3 runs to 15 residues. From germline, CDR1 is SGHTA and CDR2 FQGTGA. CDR3 bases: TGTGCCAGCAGCTTCGGGACAGGGATAACCGGGGAGCTGTTTTTT. Its translation is CASSFGTGITGELFF. The whole variable domain, remainder taken from reference TRBV7-3 and TRBJ2-2, is GAGVSQTPSNKVTEKGKYVELRCDPISGHTALYWYRQSLGQGPEFLIYFQGTGAADDSGLPNDRFFAVRPEGSVSTLKIQRTERGDSAVYLCASSFGTGITGELFFGEGSRLTVL.

J is TRBJ2-7 and V is TRBV6-6; 15 positions match TRBD2. The V gene end was trimmed by 6 bases and the J gene end by 4 bases; junction bases not matched to a gene: 13. CDR1 is MNHNY and CDR2 is SVGAGI in the germline V gene (reference sequence). CDR3 size: 18 residues. CDR3 DNA sequence: TGTGCCAGCAGCTCCTTGGGACTAGCGGGAGGTATGATGTACGAGCAGTACTTC. This translates into CASSSLGLAGGMMYEQYF.

This rearrangement joins TRBV3-1 to TRBJ2-7; D remains ambiguous. Germline CDR1 is LGHDT and CDR2 is YNNKEL (reference sequence). The CDR3 is 12 amino acids. The V end was cut by 1 base, the J end by 6 bases, with 7 bases between. The CDR3 nucleotides read TGTGCCAGCAGCCAAGGACCGACCGAGCAGTACTTC. Amino acids: CASSQGPTEQYF.

The CDR3 coding sequence is TGTGCCAGCAGCTTCGGACAGAGAGAGACCCAGTACTTC. Protein product: CASSFGQRETQYF. The gene calls are TRBV11-2 and TRBJ2-5; D may be TRBD1 (6 bases). Trimming removed 3 bases from V and 4 bases from J, with 9 bases in between. Germline CDR1 reads SGHAT; CDR2 reads FQNNGV. There are 13 residues in the CDR3.

This clonotype was recorded a few times. The chain carries TRBV19 and TRBJ2-5, with 9 bases that match TRBD2. Germline CDR1 and CDR2: LNHDA and SQIVND (reference sequence). CDR3 length: 19 amino acids. Losses at the gene ends were 3 bases for V and 4 bases for J; bases not matched to a gene: 18. The chain's CDR3 is CASSMWGNGLARRRETQYF. The CDR3 region has the DNA TGTGCCAGTAGTATGTGGGGAAATGGACTAGCGAGGAGAAGAGAGACCCAGTACTTC.

This rearrangement joins TRBV6-6 to TRBJ1-2, with 10 bases matching TRBD1. J gave up 4 bases and V 2 bases, and 10 bases lay outside the gene matches. Germline CDR1 is MNHNY and CDR2 is SVGAGI (reference sequence). The CDR3 consists of 17 residues. The CDR3 here is CASSYPGTGDHVYGYTF. CDR3 coding DNA: TGTGCCAGCAGTTACCCCGGGACAGGGGACCACGTCTATGGCTACACCTTC.

The V call is TRBV20-1, the J call TRBJ2-3, with D unclear. Germline loops: CDR1 DFQATT, CDR2 SNEGSKA (reference sequence). The CDR3 has 16 amino acids. V shed 0 bases and J shed 0 bases, with 13 bases lying between them. CDR3 protein: CSARDAQSVSTDTQYF. DNA for the CDR3: TGCAGTGCTAGAGATGCCCAGTCAGTAAGCACAGATACGCAGTATTTT.

This clonotype has just a few counts. The chain joins TRBV2 to TRBJ2-3; tentatively, D is TRBD1 (5 bases). The CDR3 has 12 amino acids. From germline, CDR1 is SNHLY and CDR2 FYNNEI. The V end was cut by 7 bases, the J end by 0 bases, with 5 bases between. CDR3 sequence reads: CASTGSTDTQYF. CDR3 nucleotide sequence: TGTGCCAGCACAGGGAGCACAGATACGCAGTATTTT.

The V gene is TRBV4-1, the J gene TRBJ2-5; 12 nucleotides agree with TRBD2. CDR3 length: 16 residues. V lost 0 bases to trimming and J lost 5 bases; unmatched junction nucleotides: 4. The germline V gene encodes CDR1 MGHRA and CDR2 YSYEKL. The CDR3: CASSQDPSGREETQYF. The DNA of the CDR3 is TGCGCCAGCAGCCAAGATCCTAGCGGGAGGGAGGAGACCCAGTACTTC.

This chain links TRBV29-1 with TRBJ2-7; TRBD1 or TRBD2 may be the D gene (5 bases each). Trimming took off 6 bases at V and 0 bases at J, with 15 bases between the two ends. Per the germline V gene, CDR1 is SQVTM and CDR2 is ANQGSEA. This CDR3 spans 14 amino acids. DNA of the CDR3: TGCAGCGTGGGGGTACAGGCCAGCTCCTACGAGCAGTACTTC. It yields the protein CSVGVQASSYEQYF.

The gene calls are TRBV3-1 and TRBJ2-7; D uncertain. V was shortened by 3 bases and J by 0 bases, with 9 bases between the two germline ends. This CDR3 comprises 14 residues. Germline V gene lookup returns CDR1 LGHDT and CDR2 YNNKEL (reference sequence). The CDR3 region is CASSHVTLSYEQYF. In nucleotides, the CDR3 is TGTGCCAGCAGCCATGTTACCCTCTCCTACGAGCAGTACTTC.

This clonotype was counted only a few times. The chain joins TRBV19 to TRBJ1-5; TRBD1 might be the D (5 bases). The CDR3 is made up of 13 amino acids. Germline CDR1 reads LNHDA; CDR2 reads SQIVND (reference sequence). The V end lost 4 bases, the J end lost 4 bases, and 8 bases lay between the germline ends. The CDR3 region has the DNA TGTGCCAGTAGTACCCAGGGAAATCAGCCCCAGCATTTT. This translates into CASSTQGNQPQHF. Looking up the rest from reference TRBV19 and TRBJ1-5 gives the full variable domain: DGGITQSPKYLFRKEGQNVTLSCEQNLNHDAMYWYRQDPGQGLRLIYYSQIVNDFQKGDIAEGYSVSREKKESFPLTVTSAQKNPTAFYLCASSTQGNQPQHFGDGTRLSIL.

This clonotype was observed at least ten times. The V and J genes are TRBV28 and TRBJ2-3; 10 bases match TRBD2. The germline CDR1 and CDR2 sequences are MDHEN and SYDVKM. This CDR3 region has 16 residues. V was clipped by 3 bases and J by 1 base; unmatched bases: 4. CDR3 sequence: CASSFTGTSGTDTQYF. The CDR3 DNA reads as TGTGCCAGCAGTTTCACCGGGACTAGCGGCACAGATACGCAGTATTTT.

The genes are TRBV6-1 and TRBJ2-3, with D uncertain. Germline assignment: CDR1 MNHNS and CDR2 SASEGT. The ends were cut back, 3 bases at V and 9 bases at J, with 22 bases in the middle. The CDR3 runs 16 residues. CDR3: CASSELVLSQGGTQYF. As DNA, the CDR3 is TGTGCCAGCAGTGAGTTGGTACTTTCTCAAGGTGGGACGCAGTATTTT.

A few counts support this clonotype. The chain combines TRBV20-1 with TRBJ1-4; D is perhaps TRBD1 (5 bases). In germline, CDR1 is DFQATT, CDR2 SNEGSKA (reference sequence). The V gene lost 4 bases and the J gene lost 4 bases, with 7 bases spanning the gap. This CDR3 comprises 12 residues. CDR3 loop: CSAIDSNEKLFF. In nucleotides, the CDR3 is TGCAGTGCTATCGACAGTAATGAAAAACTGTTTTTT.

The V gene is TRBV27, the J gene TRBJ2-2; 10 bases match TRBD2. Germline V gene sequence: CDR1 MNHEY, CDR2 SMNVEV (reference sequence). This CDR3 contains 18 residues. Trimming cost V 3 bases and J 4 bases; bases outside gene matches: 11. The CDR3 here is CASSFYSGRAPGTGELFF. CDR3 nucleotides: TGTGCCAGCAGTTTTTACAGCGGGAGGGCCCCGGGCACCGGGGAGCTGTTTTTT.

The genes are TRBV12-3 or TRBV12-4 and TRBJ2-3; 11 nucleotides align to TRBD2. The CDR3 extends over 21 amino acids. J was trimmed by 5 bases and V by 7 bases; bases with no gene match: 26. The CDR3 region has the DNA TGTGCCAGCACCCCGGGGGGTCGGCTAGCGGGAGGCTGGGTAGGCGAAGATACGCAGTATTTT. Residues: CASTPGGRLAGGWVGEDTQYF.

This chain connects TRBV10-3 to TRBJ2-3; 9 bases match TRBD1. Germline V lookup: CDR1 ENHRY, CDR2 SYGVKD. J gave up 0 bases and V 7 bases, and 2 bases lay outside the gene matches. This CDR3 has 14 residues. Here the CDR3 reads CAITGTGSTDTQYF. The CDR3 DNA sequence: TGTGCCATCACCGGGACAGGGAGCACAGATACGCAGTATTTT.

The rearrangement links TRBV19 to TRBJ2-1, with D perhaps TRBD1 (7 bases). Trimming stripped 9 bases from V and 2 bases from J, with 20 bases between. The CDR3 has 16 residues. The V gene's germline CDR1 is LNHDA and CDR2 SQIVND (reference sequence). DNA for the CDR3: TGTGCCAGCGCAGGGGGGAGCAGCCGGGCCTACAATGAGCAGTTCTTC. It encodes CASAGGSSRAYNEQFF.

This chain joins TRBV7-3 and TRBJ1-2; D not certain. Germline V gene sequence: CDR1 SGHTA, CDR2 FQGTGA. Trimming removed 4 bases from V and 4 bases from J, with 7 bases in between. The CDR3 extends over 12 amino acids. CDR3: CASSSDGYGYTF. CDR3 nucleotides: TGTGCCAGCAGCTCCGATGGCTATGGCTACACCTTC.

This clonotype was detected ten times or more. The chain has TRBV12-3 or TRBV12-4 and TRBJ2-5; D is perhaps TRBD1 or TRBD2 (6 bases each). V dropped 5 bases and J dropped 5 bases, with 18 bases sitting between them. CDR3 length equals 15 residues. This CDR3 reads CASSPSPGAGETQYF. Written as DNA, the CDR3 is TGTGCCAGCAGTCCCTCCCCGGGGGCCGGGGAGACCCAGTACTTC.

This clonotype was counted between two and nine times. The chain has TRBV14 and TRBJ2-7; 10 bases agree with TRBD2. The length of the CDR3 is 16 residues. Trimming took 4 bases from V and 1 from J; bases not matched to a gene: 7. Germline V gives CDR1 SGHDN, CDR2 FVKESK. CDR3 bases: TGTGCCAGCAGCCTTTTTAGCGGGAGGAAGTCCTACGAGCAGTACTTC. Encoded protein: CASSLFSGRKSYEQYF. Full variable domain (missing parts from reference TRBV14 and TRBJ2-7): EAGVTQFPSHSVIEKGQTVTLRCDPISGHDNLYWYRRVMGKEIKFLLHFVKESKQDESGMPNNRFLAERTGGTYSTLKVQPAELEDSGVYFCASSLFSGRKSYEQYFGPGTRLTVT.

The chain has TRBV5-1 and TRBJ2-3; TRBD1 aligns across 12 bases. From germline, CDR1 is SGHRS and CDR2 YFSETQ. The CDR3 runs 15 residues. The trim removed 4 bases at V and 6 bases at J, leaving 6 bases unmatched. The CDR3 DNA reads as TGCGCCAGCAGCCGGGGACAGGGGGCGATCGATACGCAGTATTTT. This encodes CASSRGQGAIDTQYF.

This clonotype has ten or more counts. The chain recombines TRBV7-2 with TRBJ2-1; no clear D gene. Trimming cost V 5 bases and J 0 bases, with 11 bases left between them. The CDR3 extends over 15 amino acids. Germline assignment: CDR1 SGHTA and CDR2 FQGNSA. CDR3 sequence reads: CASSVQTSSYNEQFF. As DNA, the CDR3 is TGTGCCAGCAGCGTACAGACGAGCTCCTACAATGAGCAGTTCTTC.

The chain combines TRBV5-4 with TRBJ2-2; D gene uncertain. Germline CDR1 SGHNT, CDR2 YYREEE (reference sequence). V was shortened by 0 bases and J by 4 bases, with 10 bases between the two germline ends. The CDR3 has 15 amino acids. The CDR3 sequence: CASSLEGSPTGELFF. The CDR3 DNA is TGTGCCAGCAGCTTGGAGGGCTCACCCACCGGGGAGCTGTTTTTT. The full variable domain, in which reference TRBV5-4 and TRBJ2-2 provide the parts outside the CDR3, is ETGVTQSPTHLIKTRGQQVTLRCSSQSGHNTVSWYQQALGQGPQFIFQYYREEENGRGNFPPRFSGLQFPNYSSELNVNALELDDSALYLCASSLEGSPTGELFFGEGSRLTVL.